These 21 T cell receptor beta chains were all obtained from the same sample, sequenced in a study of shared clonotypes between healthy human individuals. Assay used: immunoSEQ multiplex PCR; TCRdb lists only in-frame clones, some missing. The sample consists of fewer than 650,000 clones, around 78% of them appearing once. Source material: PBMCs. Receptors originate from a woman between 40 and 50 years old in good health. Some clones in this sample may be carry-over from other donors' samples.

The rearrangement uses TRBV25-1 and TRBJ2-3; TRBD2 might be the D (6 bases). Trimming stripped 7 bases from V and 4 bases from J, with 21 bases between. The germline gives CDR1 MGHDK, CDR2 SYGVNS. CDR3 size: 16 residues. The CDR3 sequence is CASTLGGIGPADTQYF. CDR3 sequence (DNA): TGTGCCAGCACACTTGGGGGGATCGGGCCGGCAGATACGCAGTATTTT.

The CDR3 is CATSRDPARYEQYF. The CDR3 DNA follows: TGTGCCACCAGCAGAGATCCCGCGCGCTACGAGCAGTACTTC. The chain recombines TRBV15 with TRBJ2-7; unclear D gene. Trimming cost V 0 bases and J 3 bases, with 9 bases left between them. The CDR3 totals 14 residues. Germline values: CDR1 LNHNV, CDR2 YYDKDF (reference sequence).

The rearrangement joins TRBV28 to TRBJ2-2; 7 nucleotides match TRBD2. This CDR3 has 15 residues. V lost 3 bases, J lost 4 bases, and 5 bases stayed unmatched. Germline V gives CDR1 MDHEN, CDR2 SYDVKM. The DNA of the CDR3 is TGTGCCAGCAGTTTGGGCGGGAGCTTCACCGGGGAGCTGTTTTTT. This gives the protein CASSLGGSFTGELFF.

This clone was seen repeatedly, ten times or more. Other DNA sequences in the same sample also yield this CDR3. This sequence joins TRBV30 and TRBJ2-3; D not resolved. CDR3 length equals 11 residues. Germline V gene lookup returns CDR1 GTSNPN and CDR2 SVGIG (reference sequence). The V end was cut by 6 bases, the J end by 9 bases, with 13 bases between. The CDR3 DNA sequence: TGTGCCTGTTCCCTAAGCCACACGCAGTATTTT. Protein product: CACSLSHTQYF. The full variable domain, rest sourced from reference TRBV30 and TRBJ2-3, is SQTIHQWPATLVQPVGSPLSLECTVEGTSNPNLYWYRQAAGRGLQLLFYSVGIGQISSEVPQNLSASRPQDRQFILSSKKLLLSDSGFYLCACSLSHTQYFGPGTRLTVL.

The rearrangement joins TRBV7-9 to TRBJ2-1; D perhaps matches TRBD2 (5 bases). The germline gives CDR1 SEHNR, CDR2 FQNEAQ (reference sequence). Deletions cut 0 bases from V and 5 bases from J, with 8 bases between. The CDR3 sequence is 14 residues long. DNA for the CDR3: TGTGCCAGCAGCTTAGCGGGAGAGAACAATGAGCAGTTCTTC. It translates to CASSLAGENNEQFF.

This clone was observed a handful of times. The V and J genes are TRBV11-1 and TRBJ2-1, with TRBD1 matching over 10 bases. CDR3 length: 17 residues. CDR1 SGHAT and CDR2 FQDESV come from the germline V gene (reference sequence). V gave up 3 bases and J gave up 3 bases; unmatched junction bases: 8. The CDR3 DNA sequence: TGTGCCAGCAGCTTGGGGACGGGGACAGGGGTCTACAATGAGCAGTTCTTC. Its translation is CASSLGTGTGVYNEQFF. Full variable domain (outside the CDR3, taken from reference TRBV11-1 and TRBJ2-1): EAEVAQSPRYKITEKSQAVAFWCDPISGHATLYWYRQILGQGPELLVQFQDESVVDDSQLPKDRFSAERLKGVDSTLKIQPAELGDSAMYLCASSLGTGTGVYNEQFFGPGTRLTVL.

The rearrangement uses TRBV6-1 and TRBJ1-3; maybe TRBD1 (6 bases). Trimming stripped 3 bases from V and 4 bases from J, with 10 bases between. Per the germline V gene, CDR1 is MNHNS and CDR2 is SASEGT. This CDR3 is built from 14 residues. CDR3 sequence: CASSDTGFGNTIYF. CDR3 DNA: TGTGCCAGCAGTGACACAGGGTTCGGAAACACCATATATTTT.

The gene calls are TRBV7-8 and TRBJ2-1; 8 bases match TRBD1. After removal of 5 bases from V and 6 bases from J, the junction contained 9 bases not matched to a gene. CDR3 length: 15 amino acids. CDR1 and CDR2 (germline): SGHVS, FQNEAQ. This CDR3 is CASSADRVFGNEQFF. For the CDR3, the DNA is TGTGCCAGCAGCGCGGACAGGGTATTCGGCAATGAGCAGTTCTTC.

This clone was picked up one time. At the DNA level, this CDR3 is encoded by other sequences in the same sample as well. The chain combines TRBV11-3 with TRBJ2-1; TRBD2 agrees at 10 bases. This CDR3 region has 14 residues. Germline CDR1 SGHNT, CDR2 YENEEA. With 5 bases clipped from V and 4 bases from J, the junction kept 2 bases outside the gene matches. As DNA, the CDR3 is TGTGCCAGCAGCCGGACTAGCGGTTACAATGAGCAGTTCTTC. Protein product: CASSRTSGYNEQFF.

In the case of this clone: This probably arose from a read error, given a far larger clone one base away. The chain joins TRBV4-3 to TRBJ1-1; no firm D call. This CDR3 contains 15 residues. CDR1 LGHNA and CDR2 YSLEER come from the germline V gene. The CDR3 DNA follows: TGCGCCAGCGGCCAAGTGGGCAGTCACCCCACTGAAGCTTTCTTT. This codes for CASGQVGSHPTEAFF.

The genes are TRBV6-1 and TRBJ1-3; 8 positions agree with TRBD1. This CDR3 has 14 amino acids. Germline CDR1 MNHNS, CDR2 SASEGT. V was pared by 5 bases and J by 2 bases, with 2 bases of the junction left unmatched. CDR3 loop: CASSQDRAGNTIYF. The CDR3 DNA reads as TGTGCCAGCAGTCAGGACAGGGCTGGAAACACCATATATTTT.

This clone was detected only a few times. This sample includes further DNA sequences coding for the same CDR3. CDR3 amino acids: CSVDYGSSSGANVLTF. The CDR3 coding sequence is TGCAGCGTTGATTACGGCAGTAGCTCTGGGGCCAACGTCCTGACTTTC. The V call is TRBV29-1, the J call TRBJ2-6; no definite D call. The V end lost 3 bases, the J end lost 0 bases, and 12 bases lay between the germline ends. The CDR3 length is 16 residues. Germline V gene data show CDR1 as SQVTM and CDR2 as ANQGSEA. Full variable domain (rest looked up from reference TRBV29-1 and TRBJ2-6): SAVISQKPSRDICQRGTSLTIQCQVDSQVTMMFWYRQQPGQSLTLIATANQGSEATYESGFVIDKFPISRPNLTFSTLTVSNMSPEDSSIYLCSVDYGSSSGANVLTFGAGSRLTVL.

The chain joins TRBV28 to TRBJ2-7, with D possibly TRBD1 on 5 matching bases. V lost 2 bases, J lost 4 bases, and 15 bases lay in between. This CDR3 has 15 residues. Looked up from germline, CDR1 is MDHEN and CDR2 is SYDVKM. CDR3 sequence: CASSLGMQGPYEQYF. CDR3 coding DNA: TGTGCCAGCAGTTTAGGTATGCAGGGCCCTTACGAGCAGTACTTC.

The rearrangement uses TRBV11-2 and TRBJ2-7, with a weak D call TRBD1 (6 bases). The CDR3 is made up of 13 amino acids. Per germline, CDR1 SGHAT and CDR2 FQNNGV. The V and J ends lost 5 bases and 1 base respectively, with 9 bases between them. This CDR3 is CASSPDSSYEQYF. CDR3 nucleotides: TGTGCCAGCAGCCCGGACAGTTCCTACGAGCAGTACTTC.

This clone has a handful of counts. The V call is TRBV7-3, the J call TRBJ2-3; 9 bases align to TRBD1. This CDR3 is 14 amino acids long. Germline assignment: CDR1 SGHTA and CDR2 FQGTGA. With 5 bases clipped from V and 6 bases from J, the junction kept 6 bases outside the gene matches. CDR3 DNA sequence: TGTGCCAGCAGCGCTAATACAGGGGGCGATACGCAGTATTTT. Encoded protein: CASSANTGGDTQYF.

This clone has just a few counts. This sequence joins TRBV28 and TRBJ2-7; a weak D match, TRBD2 (6 bases). Trimming cost V 5 bases and J 3 bases, with 20 bases left between them. Germline V gene lookup returns CDR1 MDHEN and CDR2 SYDVKM. This CDR3 has 16 residues. CDR3: CASSPGWGEFGYEQYF. CDR3 nucleotides: TGTGCCAGCAGTCCCGGTTGGGGGGAATTCGGCTACGAGCAGTACTTC.

The rearrangement joins TRBV11-2 to TRBJ2-7; TRBD2 is a possible D gene (6 bases). Germline V gene lookup returns CDR1 SGHAT and CDR2 FQNNGV. V was pared by 4 bases and J by 6 bases, with 10 bases between. This CDR3 spans 12 amino acids. CDR3 loop: CASSYGGSEQYF. In nucleotides, the CDR3 is TGTGCCAGCAGCTACGGGGGATCCGAGCAGTACTTC.

The chain joins TRBV7-2 to TRBJ1-2; a weak D match, TRBD1 (5 bases). The CDR3 extends over 11 amino acids. CDR1 SGHTA and CDR2 FQGNSA come from the germline V gene. V was trimmed by 8 bases and J by 4 bases, leaving 8 bases between them. The CDR3 DNA is TGTGCCAGCCAGGGAGTCTATGGCTACACCTTC. It codes for CASQGVYGYTF.

This clone was seen more than once but under ten times. This rearrangement joins TRBV18 to TRBJ1-1; 8 bases match TRBD1. V was clipped by 3 bases and J by 4 bases; unmatched bases: 7. This CDR3 has 15 residues. CDR1 is KGHSH and CDR2 is LQKENI in the germline V gene. CDR3 nucleotides: TGTGCCAGCTCACCCGGCAGGGGGCATACCACTGAAGCTTTCTTT. Its protein product is CASSPGRGHTTEAFF.

J is TRBJ2-1 and V is TRBV28; D is possibly TRBD1 (5 bases). V was trimmed by 6 bases and J by 5 bases, leaving 8 bases between them. Per the germline V gene, CDR1 is MDHEN and CDR2 is SYDVKM. There are 12 residues in the CDR3. This chain's CDR3 is CASRGLHNEQFF. DNA of the CDR3: TGTGCCAGCAGGGGGCTCCACAATGAGCAGTTCTTC.

This chain links TRBV5-4 with TRBJ2-7; 7 bases agree with TRBD1. The junction had 5 bases not matched to a gene; V was cut back by 2 bases and J by 0 bases. The CDR3 spans 15 residues. Germline CDR1 and CDR2: SGHNT and YYREEE (reference sequence). In nucleotides, the CDR3 is TGTGCCAGCAGCTTCGGGACAGCCTTCTCCTACGAGCAGTACTTC. Its protein product is CASSFGTAFSYEQYF.